One and the same sample provided the 3 T cell receptor beta chains below, sequenced in a study of blood T cell repertoires in COVID-19. Sequencing was performed with immunoSEQ multiplex PCR; in TCRdb, only in-frame clones are kept and a portion is missing. The sample lists around 30,000 clones, roughly 91% occurring once. The material sequenced was peripheral blood. The receptor source for this set is a man aged 65 to 79 with active COVID-19.

CDR3 sequence: CASSFGVAYEQYF. The CDR3 DNA reads as TGTGCCAGCAGTTTCGGTGTAGCTTATGAGCAGTACTTC. This rearrangement joins TRBV27 to TRBJ2-7; D unclear. The CDR3 contains 13 residues. Germline V CDR1 and CDR2: MNHEY, SMNVEV (reference sequence). Trimming left V 3 bases short and J 7 bases short, with 13 bases between.

The chain recombines TRBV18 with TRBJ1-4; D call uncertain. This CDR3 has 12 residues. V was clipped by 11 bases and J by 3 bases, with 10 bases between them. Germline assignment: CDR1 KGHSH and CDR2 LQKENI. The CDR3: CASQNPNEKLFF. In DNA form, the CDR3 reads TGTGCCTCACAGAACCCTAATGAAAAACTGTTTTTT.

The chain couples TRBV18 to TRBJ2-2; 8 positions agree with TRBD2. V shed 3 bases and J 8 bases; nucleotides not matched to a gene: 5. The CDR3 runs to 14 residues. Germline V gene data show CDR1 as KGHSH and CDR2 as LQKENI. The CDR3 loop is CASSPMTSEGELFF. The CDR3 DNA follows: TGTGCCAGCTCACCTATGACTAGCGAAGGGGAGCTGTTTTTT.